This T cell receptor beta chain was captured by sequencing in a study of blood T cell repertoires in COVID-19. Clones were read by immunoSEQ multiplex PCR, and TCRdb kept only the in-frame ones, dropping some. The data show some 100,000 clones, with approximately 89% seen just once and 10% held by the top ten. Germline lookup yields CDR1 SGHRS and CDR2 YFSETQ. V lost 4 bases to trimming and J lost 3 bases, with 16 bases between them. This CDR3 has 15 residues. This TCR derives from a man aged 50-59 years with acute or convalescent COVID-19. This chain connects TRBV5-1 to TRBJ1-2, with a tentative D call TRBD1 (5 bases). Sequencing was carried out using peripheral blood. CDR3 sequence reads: CASSRGTAVDYGYTF. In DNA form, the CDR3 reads TGCGCCAGCAGCCGCGGGACCGCCGTAGACTATGGCTACACCTTC.